These T cell receptor beta chains were read from a single sample in a study of HIV-infected children after antiretroviral therapy interruption. Using its own MiXCR run on the 3' RACE reads, TCRdb lists one record per CDR3 protein. Of about 15,000 distinct CDR3 sequences listed, approximately 3.6% are singletons. The material sequenced was CD45RO+ CD8+ T cells from PBMCs, pooled from several time points, taken from a donor given antiretroviral therapy, either interrupted or continuous. The receptors shown here come from a pool of human donors with HIV. Both conserved end residues are part of each CDR3. A D gene is named only where the DNA matches it firmly. Clone size is shown for a subset of rows, as once, few, many or a class of expanded clone.

D gene	V gene	clone size	CDR3 length	J gene	CDR3 DNA	CDR3 protein
TRBD2	TRBV12-3/TRBV12-4	many	17	TRBJ2-6	TGTGCCAGCAGACCTCTGGGAGGGGTAGCTGGGGCCAACGTCCTGACTTTC	CASRPLGGVAGANVLTF
-	TRBV12-5	-	14	TRBJ1-6	TGTGCTAGTGGTTTAACCGGCGCGCGCTCACCCCTCCACTTT	CASGLTGARSPLHF
-	TRBV24-1	-	12	TRBJ2-5	TGTGCCACCAGTGACCCCCAAGAGACCCAGTACTTC	CATSDPQETQYF
-	TRBV6-6	many	11	TRBJ2-5	TGTGCCAGCAGCGGAGGGCAGACCCAGTACTTC	CASSGGQTQYF
TRBD2	TRBV6-5	many	18	TRBJ2-2	TGTGCCAGCAGTTACCCCGTAAAGGAAGCGGGGCACCCCGGGGAGCTGTTTTTT	CASSYPVKEAGHPGELFF
-	TRBV7-9	many	12	TRBJ1-1	TGTGCCAGCAGCTCGGGAAGTCAAGAAGCTTTCTTT	CASSSGSQEAFF
-	TRBV12-3/TRBV12-4	many	15	TRBJ2-1	TGTGCCAGCAGGGACGGGCTTACAGGGTACAATGAGCAGTTCTTC	CASRDGLTGYNEQFF
-	TRBV11-2	many	15	TRBJ2-6	TGTGCCAGCAGCCCCCAGGGGTCTGGGGCCAACGTCCTGACTTTC	CASSPQGSGANVLTF
-	TRBV5-6	many	15	TRBJ1-5	TGTGCCAGCAGCTTCGGAGGTAATAGCAATCAGCCCCAGCATTTT	CASSFGGNSNQPQHF
-	TRBV11-2	many	14	TRBJ2-7	TGTGCCAGCAGCTTAGTCGGAAGCTCCTACGAGCAGTACTTC	CASSLVGSSYEQYF
-	TRBV27	many	10	TRBJ1-1	TGCACCAGCAGACCGCCTGAAGCTTTCTTT	CTSRPPEAFF
-	TRBV7-9	many	14	TRBJ1-2	TGTGCCAGCAGCTCCCCTAGAGAGGACTATGGCTACACCTTC	CASSSPREDYGYTF
-	TRBV4-3	many	15	TRBJ2-1	TGCGCCAGCAGCCAAGTGAGGGAGTATTACAATGAGCAGTTCTTC	CASSQVREYYNEQFF
-	TRBV12-3/TRBV12-4	many	14	TRBJ2-1	TGTGCCAGCAGCCCAGGGGCCCCCTACAATGAGCAGTTCTTC	CASSPGAPYNEQFF
TRBD1	TRBV20-1	many	14	TRBJ1-2	TGCAGTGCTAGAGACGACAGGGTTTCCGACGGCTACACCTTC	CSARDDRVSDGYTF
TRBD1	TRBV27	many	17	TRBJ2-3	TGTGCCAGCAGTCCGACCCCCGACAGGGCCAGCACAGATACGCAGTATTTT	CASSPTPDRASTDTQYF
-	TRBV14	many	15	TRBJ1-1	TGTGCCAGCAGCGGAGAAGGGTACATGAACACTGAAGCTTTCTTT	CASSGEGYMNTEAFF
TRBD1	TRBV6-1	many	15	TRBJ2-3	TGTGCCAGCAGTGACCGATCAGGGGGAGCAGATACGCAGTATTTT	CASSDRSGGADTQYF
-	TRBV12-5	many	17	TRBJ1-3	TGTGCTAGTGGTTTGGTACAGGGCAGAATTGCTGGAAACACCATATATTTT	CASGLVQGRIAGNTIYF
TRBD1	TRBV19	many	14	TRBJ1-2	TGTGCCAGTAGTGCCTACAGGGGGGGATATGGCTACACCTTC	CASSAYRGGYGYTF
TRBD1	TRBV5-5	many	15	TRBJ2-3	TGTGCCAGCAGCACTGACAGGGGGAGAGCAGATACGCAGTATTTT	CASSTDRGRADTQYF
TRBD1	TRBV6-1	few	15	TRBJ2-7	TGTGCCAGCAGTGAGGCCGGGACAGGGGCTATCGAGCAGTACTTC	CASSEAGTGAIEQYF
-	TRBV28	many	14	TRBJ1-1	TGTGCCAGCAGACGGCAGGGCCACCACACTGAAGCTTTCTTT	CASRRQGHHTEAFF
TRBD2	TRBV23-1	many	16	TRBJ2-3	TGCGCCAGCTGTCAAGAGCGGGGGCCGTACACAGATACGCAGTATTTT	CASCQERGPYTDTQYF
TRBD2	TRBV6-1	many	16	TRBJ2-2	TGTGCCAGCACTCTGACTAGCGGGGGGGCCGCCGGGGAGCTGTTTTTT	CASTLTSGGAAGELFF
TRBD1	TRBV6-6	-	14	TRBJ2-7	TGTGCCAGCAGTTACGGGGACAGGGACTACGAGCAGTACTTC	CASSYGDRDYEQYF
TRBD2	TRBV7-2	many	18	TRBJ2-7	TGTGCCAGCAGCTTAGTCCTGACCTTTAGCGGGGGGGCATACGAGCAGTACTTC	CASSLVLTFSGGAYEQYF
-	TRBV6-1	many	16	TRBJ2-3	TGTGCCAGCAGTGACCGCGACGGTACTGAGGTAGATACGCAGTATTTT	CASSDRDGTEVDTQYF
TRBD1	TRBV20-1	many	15	TRBJ2-7	TGCAGTGCTGAAGGACCCGGGACAGGTCTATACGAGCAGTACTTC	CSAEGPGTGLYEQYF
TRBD2	TRBV11-2	many	15	TRBJ2-1	TGTGCCAGCAGCTCGCGTGGGACTAGCGAAAATGAGCAGTTCTTC	CASSSRGTSENEQFF
-	TRBV7-3	many	14	TRBJ2-7	TGTGCCAGCAGCGCATCAGGTTCGGCGCACGAGCAGTACTTC	CASSASGSAHEQYF
-	TRBV5-1	many	12	TRBJ2-7	TGCGCCAGCAGCGCCGGGACGTACGAGCAGTACTTC	CASSAGTYEQYF
TRBD1	TRBV27	many	15	TRBJ1-5	TGTGCCAGCAGGCGAACAGGGGGCTCAAATCAGCCCCAGCATTTT	CASRRTGGSNQPQHF
-	TRBV4-3	many	14	TRBJ1-6	TGCGCCAGCAGCCGGGACGGTGAAAATTCACCCCTCCACTTT	CASSRDGENSPLHF
-	TRBV7-2	many	17	TRBJ1-6	TGTGCCAGCAGCTTATCCCCCGATAGCTCCTATAATTCACCCCTCCACTTT	CASSLSPDSSYNSPLHF
TRBD1	TRBV29-1	many	15	TRBJ2-1	TGCAGCGTGGAGTACAGGGGGCAGATCCACAATGAGCAGTTCTTC	CSVEYRGQIHNEQFF
TRBD1	TRBV10-1	many	16	TRBJ2-3	TGCGCCAGCCCTGAGAGTGGGACAGCAAGCACAGATACGCAGTATTTT	CASPESGTASTDTQYF
-	TRBV28	many	15	TRBJ1-6	TGTGCCAGCAGCCTAGGAGAGGGGTATAGGTCACCCCTCCACTTT	CASSLGEGYRSPLHF
-	TRBV5-6	many	15	TRBJ2-7	TGTGCCAGCAGCTTGGATGCCGGTAGCTCCTACGAGCAGTACTTC	CASSLDAGSSYEQYF
TRBD1	TRBV7-9	many	16	TRBJ2-7	TGTGCCAGCAGCTTAGGTAGGGACAGTCCCTTGGACGAGCAGTACTTC	CASSLGRDSPLDEQYF
-	TRBV20-1	many	16	TRBJ1-3	TGCAGTGCAACCTCCGACCAGTTCTCATCTGGAAACACCATATATTTT	CSATSDQFSSGNTIYF
-	TRBV6-1	many	16	TRBJ2-6	TGTGCCAGCAGTGAACAGGACGCGGCTGGGGCCAACGTCCTGACTTTC	CASSEQDAAGANVLTF
-	TRBV12-3/TRBV12-4	many	15	TRBJ2-1	TGTGCCAGCAGACCTATGCTAGGAGTGGGCAATGAGCAGTTCTTC	CASRPMLGVGNEQFF
TRBD2	TRBV7-6	many	15	TRBJ2-1	TGTGCCAGCAGCCAGGGACTAGGGGTCAACAATGAGCAGTTCTTC	CASSQGLGVNNEQFF
TRBD2	TRBV5-1	many	14	TRBJ2-1	TGCGCCAGCAGCTGGGCTAGCGGGGTCAATGAGCAGTTCTTC	CASSWASGVNEQFF
-	TRBV12-3/TRBV12-4	many	16	TRBJ1-2	TGTGCCAGCAGTTTACATCCTACGGAGCCCCTGTATGGCTACACCTTC	CASSLHPTEPLYGYTF
-	TRBV19	few	15	TRBJ1-1	TGTGCCAGTAGTAACCCCCCGCTAGGTTTAACTGAAGCTTTCTTT	CASSNPPLGLTEAFF
TRBD1	TRBV19	many	13	TRBJ1-5	TGTGCCAGCAACGACAGGGAGAATCAGCCCCAGCATTTT	CASNDRENQPQHF
-	TRBV12-5	few	12	TRBJ2-3	TGTGCTAGTGGCCACCACACAGATACGCAGTATTTT	CASGHHTDTQYF
-	TRBV20-1	many	12	TRBJ2-1	TGCAGTGCCCGACGAGGTGACAATGAGCAGTTCTTC	CSARRGDNEQFF
-	TRBV27	many	13	TRBJ1-1	TGTGCCAGCACCTCCGGGACCCCGGATGAAGCTTTCTTT	CASTSGTPDEAFF
TRBD2	TRBV6-2/TRBV6-3	many	14	TRBJ2-3	TGTGCCAGCAGTTATAGCGGGGACACAGATACGCAGTATTTT	CASSYSGDTDTQYF
-	TRBV5-1	medium-sized	14	TRBJ2-5	TGCGCCAGCAGCTTGGGGCCAGGAGAAGAGACCCAGTACTTC	CASSLGPGEETQYF
-	TRBV7-9	many	13	TRBJ1-2	TGTGCCAGCAGCTTAGGGGGGGCGCACGGCTACACCTTC	CASSLGGAHGYTF
-	TRBV6-2/TRBV6-3	many	15	TRBJ2-2	TGTGCCAGCAGATATTTGGGGACGGACACCGGGGAGCTGTTTTTT	CASRYLGTDTGELFF
TRBD1	TRBV9	many	15	TRBJ2-2	TGTGCCAGCAGCGCGGACAGGGCGAACACCGGGGAGCTGTTTTTT	CASSADRANTGELFF
-	TRBV2	-	15	TRBJ1-1	TGTGCCAGCAGTGGAGGGCAGGGTCTGAACACTGAAGCTTTCTTT	CASSGGQGLNTEAFF